Below, 20 T cell receptor beta chains from the same sample are listed, as sequenced in a study of identical twins (dated by TCRdb to the mid-2010s). The library relied on 5' RACE. Sequenced using an Illumina HiSeq 2000. TCRdb trimmed public reads at Q25 via fastp, called clones via MiXCR and kept in-frame beta chains. Entries that share a CDR3 protein sequence are merged under the most common genes and DNA. The sample has a few hundred thousand distinct CDR3 sequences on record, 9% to 15% of them singletons. The top ten constitute 7.2% of the sample. The sample also formed part of further work on yellow fever vaccine responses in identical twins.

Sequenced input: CD8+ T cells sorted from blood. Receptors originate from a woman aged 18-29 years in good health.

This sequence joins TRBV28 and TRBJ1-2; TRBD1 matches 8 bases. The CDR3 has 12 amino acids. V lost 5 bases to trimming and J lost 6 bases; unmatched junction nucleotides: 2. Looked up from germline, CDR1 is MDHEN and CDR2 is SYDVKM. The CDR3 sequence is CASSQGADGYTF. The CDR3 nucleotides are TGTGCCAGCAGTCAGGGGGCTGATGGCTACACCTTC.

The V call is TRBV7-7, the J call TRBJ2-3, with TRBD1 matching over 8 bases. Per germline, CDR1 SSHAT and CDR2 FNYEAQ (reference sequence). This CDR3 is 17 amino acids long. Trimming cost V 2 bases and J 3 bases; bases outside gene matches: 10. CDR3 sequence reads: CASSLSAAGGLTDTQYF. CDR3 DNA: TGTGCCAGCAGCTTATCGGCGGCAGGGGGCTTGACAGATACGCAGTATTTT.

This clonotype has more than one count but fewer than ten. The chain links TRBV27 to TRBJ2-3; perhaps TRBD2 as D (7 bases). V lost 4 bases and J lost 2, with 10 bases in between. Germline V lookup: CDR1 MNHEY, CDR2 SMNVEV (reference sequence). The CDR3 extends over 14 amino acids. The CDR3 loop reads CASSYAGATDTQYF. CDR3 nucleotides: TGTGCCAGCAGTTATGCGGGGGCCACAGATACGCAGTATTTT.

This clonotype was observed at least ten times. The chain combines TRBV12-3 or TRBV12-4 with TRBJ2-7, with D perhaps TRBD1 (6 bases). CDR3 length: 14 amino acids. The ends were cut back, 5 bases at V and 0 bases at J, with 11 bases in the middle. This chain's CDR3 is CASSPGHHSYEQYF. The CDR3, as DNA: TGTGCCAGCAGTCCGGGACACCACTCCTACGAGCAGTACTTC.

This clonotype was counted many times. The gene calls are TRBV7-9 and TRBJ2-7; perhaps TRBD2 as D (6 bases). Between the trimmed V and J ends, which lost 4 bases and 1 base, there was a span of 17 bases. CDR1 SEHNR and CDR2 FQNEAQ come from the germline V gene (reference sequence). The CDR3 totals 16 residues. The CDR3 protein is CASSSSRDSHSYEQYF. The CDR3 DNA reads as TGTGCCAGCAGCTCAAGTCGGGACTCACATTCCTACGAGCAGTACTTC.

This clonotype showed up many times. This chain connects TRBV9 to TRBJ1-1, with unresolved D. The CDR3 contains 13 residues. Germline CDR1 and CDR2: SGDLS and YYNGEE. Trimming stripped 0 bases from V and 8 bases from J, with 11 bases between. CDR3 loop: CASSVVGIGEAFF. CDR3 nucleotide sequence: TGTGCCAGCAGCGTAGTAGGGATTGGAGAAGCTTTCTTT.

This clonotype was counted between two and nine times. This chain links TRBV6-5 with TRBJ2-1, with TRBD1 identical over 10 bases. The CDR3 is made up of 15 amino acids. V trimming: 6 bases; J trimming: 5 bases; junction bases outside the gene matches: 7. From germline, CDR1 is MNHEY and CDR2 SVGAGI. In nucleotides, the CDR3 is TGTGCCAGCAGCCCACCCGGGACAGGGGACAATGAGCAGTTCTTC. This translates into CASSPPGTGDNEQFF.

This clonotype was seen a handful of times. The genes are TRBV28 and TRBJ2-4; D is uncertain. The V end lost 5 bases, the J end lost 0 bases, and 17 bases lay between the germline ends. CDR3 length equals 17 residues. Germline values: CDR1 MDHEN, CDR2 SYDVKM. CDR3 nucleotides: TGTGCCAGCAGTCCCCCCACCCGAGATCTAGCCAAAAACATTCAGTACTTC. Protein sequence: CASSPPTRDLAKNIQYF.

This clonotype was seen a few times. V is TRBV7-2 and J is TRBJ2-2; D may be TRBD2 (6 bases). Trimming removed 5 bases from V and 7 bases from J, with 17 bases in between. CDR3 size: 15 residues. The germline V gene has CDR1 SGHTA and CDR2 FQGNSA. The CDR3 loop is CASSLPWIGGGELFF. The DNA of the CDR3 is TGTGCCAGCAGCCTTCCTTGGATCGGGGGCGGGGAGCTGTTTTTT.

The V and J genes are TRBV28 and TRBJ1-2; D is unresolved. CDR1 is MDHEN and CDR2 is SYDVKM in the germline V gene. Trimming left V 8 bases short and J 4 bases short, with 17 bases between. The length of the CDR3 is 14 residues. CDR3 loop: CASALEAIGYGYTF. The CDR3 DNA sequence: TGTGCCAGCGCTCTGGAAGCGATAGGCTATGGCTACACCTTC.

V gene TRBV6-1 combines with J gene TRBJ2-2; D gene unclear. Trimming stripped 2 bases from V and 5 bases from J, with 12 bases between. This CDR3 spans 15 amino acids. CDR1 is MNHNS and CDR2 is SASEGT in the germline V gene. This chain's CDR3 is CASSESGLGTGELFF. CDR3 DNA: TGTGCCAGCAGTGAATCCGGGTTAGGGACCGGGGAGCTGTTTTTT.

V and J are TRBV11-2 and TRBJ1-1, with D maybe TRBD1 (5 bases). This CDR3 comprises 13 residues. V was shortened by 11 bases and J by 4 bases, with 17 bases between the two germline ends. Germline V gene data show CDR1 as SGHAT and CDR2 as FQNNGV. The chain's CDR3 is CAAEGRVFTEAFF. The CDR3 nucleotides are TGTGCCGCTGAGGGCAGGGTGTTCACTGAAGCTTTCTTT. The variable domain in full, completed from reference TRBV11-2 and TRBJ1-1, reads EAGVAQSPRYKIIEKRQSVAFWCNPISGHATLYWYQQILGQGPKLLIQFQNNGVVDDSQLPKDRFSAERLKGVDSTLKIQPAKLEDSAVYLCAAEGRVFTEAFFGQGTRLTVV.

This clonotype was seen repeatedly, ten times or more. This chain joins TRBV12-3 or TRBV12-4 and TRBJ1-5, with D possibly TRBD1 on 6 matching bases. The CDR3 sequence is 13 residues long. V was trimmed by 1 base and J by 7 bases, leaving 8 bases between them. The CDR3 coding sequence is TGTGCCAGCAGTTTAGGGGGGGCCCAGCCCCAGCATTTT. Translation: CASSLGGAQPQHF.

The chain joins TRBV14 to TRBJ2-7, with TRBD1 matching 8 bases. After removal of 2 bases from V and 4 bases from J, the junction contained 7 bases not matched to a gene. Germline CDR1 is SGHDN and CDR2 is FVKESK. The CDR3 sequence is 15 residues long. Written as DNA, the CDR3 is TGTGCCAGCAGCCAATGGTCGACAGGGGAATACGAGCAGTACTTC. This sequence encodes CASSQWSTGEYEQYF.

V and J are TRBV4-1 and TRBJ2-2, with D maybe TRBD2 (5 bases). CDR3 length: 18 residues. Germline V gene data show CDR1 as MGHRA and CDR2 as YSYEKL. The V end was cut by 4 bases, the J end by 4 bases, with 22 bases between. CDR3 amino acids: CASSLEPLGERATGELFF. Here the CDR3 DNA reads TGCGCCAGCAGCCTCGAGCCCCTCGGGGAACGAGCCACCGGGGAGCTGTTTTTT.

This clonotype has a handful of counts. The gene calls are TRBV11-3 and TRBJ2-1; 7 bases line up with TRBD1. After removal of 5 bases from V and 5 bases from J, the junction contained 3 bases not matched to a gene. The CDR3 contains 13 residues. Per the germline V gene, CDR1 is SGHNT and CDR2 is YENEEA. The DNA of the CDR3 is TGTGCCAGCAGCACCGGGACAGACAATGAGCAGTTCTTC. Translating gives CASSTGTDNEQFF.

The chain links TRBV5-1 to TRBJ2-3; no firm D call. V gave up 4 bases and J gave up 0 bases, with 12 bases separating them. The CDR3 contains 15 residues. Germline V gives CDR1 SGHRS, CDR2 YFSETQ. CDR3 DNA sequence: TGCGCCAGCAGCCGGTCATGGTCTAGCACAGATACGCAGTATTTT. The encoded protein is CASSRSWSSTDTQYF.

The chain uses TRBV6-5 and TRBJ2-3; no clear D gene. The CDR3 loop spans 15 amino acids. Germline CDR1 reads MNHEY; CDR2 reads SVGAGI. The ends were cut back, 2 bases at V and 0 bases at J, with 9 bases in the middle. The CDR3 coding sequence is TGTGCCAGCAGTTACGTCGGTTCTAGCACAGATACGCAGTATTTT. Translation: CASSYVGSSTDTQYF.

The table lists this clonotype with a few counts. The rearrangement links TRBV5-5 to TRBJ2-1, with D unresolved. Germline lookup yields CDR1 SGHKS and CDR2 YYEKEE (reference sequence). Trimming cost V 0 bases and J 8 bases, with 18 bases left between them. This CDR3 is 16 amino acids long. The DNA for the CDR3 is TGTGCCAGCAGCTTGGCCGGTAGGGCCTCTTCAGATGAGCAGTTCTTC. As protein: CASSLAGRASSDEQFF. Variable domain in full (rest from reference TRBV5-5 and TRBJ2-1): DAGVTQSPTHLIKTRGQQVTLRCSPISGHKSVSWYQQVLGQGPQFIFQYYEKEERGRGNFPDRFSARQFPNYSSELNVNALLLGDSALYLCASSLAGRASSDEQFFGPGTRLTVL.

This clonotype was seen only a few times. The chain combines TRBV7-8 with TRBJ1-1; D not certain. The CDR3 runs 15 residues. Between the trimmed V and J ends, which lost 4 bases and 0 bases, there was a span of 12 bases. Germline CDR1 is SGHVS and CDR2 is FQNEAQ. The CDR3 here is CASSSPRGVNTEAFF. The CDR3 nucleotides read TGTGCCAGCAGCTCGCCCCGCGGGGTGAACACTGAAGCTTTCTTT.